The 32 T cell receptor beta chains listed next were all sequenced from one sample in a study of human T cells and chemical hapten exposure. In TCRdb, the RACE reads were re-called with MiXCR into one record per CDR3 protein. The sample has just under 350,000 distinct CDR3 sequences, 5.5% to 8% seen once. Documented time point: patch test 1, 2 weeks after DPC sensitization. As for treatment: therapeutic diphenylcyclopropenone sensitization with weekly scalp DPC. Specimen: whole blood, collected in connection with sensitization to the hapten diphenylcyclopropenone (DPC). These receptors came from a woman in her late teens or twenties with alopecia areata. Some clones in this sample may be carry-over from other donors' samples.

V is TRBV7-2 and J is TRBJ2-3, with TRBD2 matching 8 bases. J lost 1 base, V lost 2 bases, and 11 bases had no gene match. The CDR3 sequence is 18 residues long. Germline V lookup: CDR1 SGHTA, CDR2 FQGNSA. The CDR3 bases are TGTGCCAGCAGCTTATTTAGGGCGGGGGGCCTCCGCACAGATACGCAGTATTTT. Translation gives CASSLFRAGGLRTDTQYF. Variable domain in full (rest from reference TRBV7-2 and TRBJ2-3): GAGVSQSPSNKVTEKGKDVELRCDPISGHTALYWYRQSLGQGLEFLIYFQGNSAPDKSGLPSDRFSAERTGGSVSTLTIQRTQQEDSAVYLCASSLFRAGGLRTDTQYFGPGTRLTVL.

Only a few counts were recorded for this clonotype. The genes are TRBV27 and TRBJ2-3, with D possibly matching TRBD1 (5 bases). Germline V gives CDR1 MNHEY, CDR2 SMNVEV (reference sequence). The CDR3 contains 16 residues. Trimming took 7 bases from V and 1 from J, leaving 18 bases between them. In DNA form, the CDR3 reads TGTGCCAGCAAGGGTGGTTGGGGCCAGGGCACAGATACGCAGTATTTT. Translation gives CASKGGWGQGTDTQYF.

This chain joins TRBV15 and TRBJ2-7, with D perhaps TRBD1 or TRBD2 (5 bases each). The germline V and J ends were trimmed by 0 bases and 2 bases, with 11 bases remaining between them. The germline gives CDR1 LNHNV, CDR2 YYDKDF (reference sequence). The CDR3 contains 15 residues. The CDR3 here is CATSREVGDPYEQYF. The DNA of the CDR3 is TGTGCCACCAGCAGAGAGGTGGGGGATCCCTACGAGCAGTACTTC.

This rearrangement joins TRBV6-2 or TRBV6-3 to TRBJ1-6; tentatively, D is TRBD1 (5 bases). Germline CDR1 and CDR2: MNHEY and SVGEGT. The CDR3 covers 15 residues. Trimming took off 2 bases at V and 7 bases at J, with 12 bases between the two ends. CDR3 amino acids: CASSYATRGNSPLHF. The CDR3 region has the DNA TGTGCCAGCAGTTACGCTACAAGGGGCAATTCACCCCTCCACTTT.

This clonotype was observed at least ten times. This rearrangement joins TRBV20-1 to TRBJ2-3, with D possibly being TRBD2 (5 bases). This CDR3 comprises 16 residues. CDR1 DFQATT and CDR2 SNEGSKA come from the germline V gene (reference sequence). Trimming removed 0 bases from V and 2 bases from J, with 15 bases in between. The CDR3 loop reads CSARDHSRGDTDTQYF. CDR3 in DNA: TGCAGTGCTAGAGACCACTCCCGGGGAGACACAGATACGCAGTATTTT.

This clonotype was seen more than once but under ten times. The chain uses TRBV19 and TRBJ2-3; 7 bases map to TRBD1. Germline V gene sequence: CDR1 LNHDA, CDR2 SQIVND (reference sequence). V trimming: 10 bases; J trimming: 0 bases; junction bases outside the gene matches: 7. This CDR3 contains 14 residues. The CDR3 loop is CATRTGHSTDTQYF. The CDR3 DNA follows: TGTGCCACCCGGACAGGACACAGCACAGATACGCAGTATTTT.

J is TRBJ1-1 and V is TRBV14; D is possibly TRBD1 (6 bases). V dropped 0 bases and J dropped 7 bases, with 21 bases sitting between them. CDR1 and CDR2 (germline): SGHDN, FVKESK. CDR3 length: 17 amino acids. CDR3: CASSQDRRGTTDLEAFF. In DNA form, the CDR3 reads TGTGCCAGCAGCCAAGATCGAAGGGGGACGACTGATCTTGAAGCTTTCTTT.

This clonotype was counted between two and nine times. Here the CDR3 reads CASSLPRNNSPLHF. The CDR3 DNA follows: TGTGCCAGCAGTTTACCCAGGAATAATTCACCCCTCCACTTT. The V and J genes are TRBV28 and TRBJ1-6; D gene unclear. V was pared by 2 bases and J by 5 bases, with 7 bases between. Germline V gives CDR1 MDHEN, CDR2 SYDVKM. This CDR3 is 14 amino acids long.

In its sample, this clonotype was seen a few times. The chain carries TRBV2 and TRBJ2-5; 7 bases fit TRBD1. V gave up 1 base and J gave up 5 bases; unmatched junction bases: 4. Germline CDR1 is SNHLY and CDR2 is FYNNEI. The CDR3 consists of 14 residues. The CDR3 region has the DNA TGTGCCAGCAGTGAAGTGACAGGGTCCGAGACCCAGTACTTC. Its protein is CASSEVTGSETQYF.

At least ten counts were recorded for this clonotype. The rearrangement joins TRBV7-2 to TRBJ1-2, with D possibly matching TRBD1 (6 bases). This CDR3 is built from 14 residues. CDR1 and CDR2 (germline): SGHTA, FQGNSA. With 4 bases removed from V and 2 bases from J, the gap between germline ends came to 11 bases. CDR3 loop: CASSSNTGNYGYTF. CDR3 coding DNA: TGTGCCAGCAGCTCCAATACAGGGAACTATGGCTACACCTTC.

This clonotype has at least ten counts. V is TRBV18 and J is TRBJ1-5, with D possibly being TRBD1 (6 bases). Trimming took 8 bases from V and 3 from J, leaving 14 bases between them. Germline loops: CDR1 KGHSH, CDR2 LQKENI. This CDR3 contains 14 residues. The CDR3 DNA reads TGTGCCAGCAGTCCACAGGGACCCAATCAGCCCCAGCATTTT. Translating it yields CASSPQGPNQPQHF. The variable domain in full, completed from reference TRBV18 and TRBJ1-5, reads NAGVMQNPRHLVRRRGQEARLRCSPMKGHSHVYWYRQLPEEGLKFMVYLQKENIIDESGMPKERFSAEFPKEGPSILRIQQVVRGDSAAYFCASSPQGPNQPQHFGDGTRLSIL.

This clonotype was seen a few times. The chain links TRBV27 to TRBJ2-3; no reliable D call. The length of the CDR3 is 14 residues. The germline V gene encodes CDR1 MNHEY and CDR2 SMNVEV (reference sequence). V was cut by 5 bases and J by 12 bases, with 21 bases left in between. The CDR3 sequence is CASSPIPATNIQYF. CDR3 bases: TGTGCCAGCAGTCCTATCCCGGCGACAAACATACAGTATTTT.

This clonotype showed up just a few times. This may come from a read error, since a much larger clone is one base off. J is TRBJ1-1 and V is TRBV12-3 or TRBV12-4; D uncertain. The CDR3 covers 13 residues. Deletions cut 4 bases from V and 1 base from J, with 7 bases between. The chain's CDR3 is CASSYLGNTEAFF. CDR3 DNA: TGTGCCAGCAGTTATCTGGGGAACACTGAAGCTTTCTTT.

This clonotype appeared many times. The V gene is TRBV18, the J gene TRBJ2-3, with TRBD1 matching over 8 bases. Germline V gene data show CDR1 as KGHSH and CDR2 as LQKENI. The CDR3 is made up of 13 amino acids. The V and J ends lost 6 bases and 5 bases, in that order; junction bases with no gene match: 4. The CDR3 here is CASSPTGVDTQYF. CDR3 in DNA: TGTGCCAGCTCCCCGACAGGGGTAGATACGCAGTATTTT.

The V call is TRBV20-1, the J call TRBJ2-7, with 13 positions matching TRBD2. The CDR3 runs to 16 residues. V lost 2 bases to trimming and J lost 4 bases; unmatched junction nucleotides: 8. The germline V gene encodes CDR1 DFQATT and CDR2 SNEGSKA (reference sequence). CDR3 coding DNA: TGCAGTGCTAGAACCCGACTAGCGGGGGGTTGGTACGAGCAGTACTTC. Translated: CSARTRLAGGWYEQYF.

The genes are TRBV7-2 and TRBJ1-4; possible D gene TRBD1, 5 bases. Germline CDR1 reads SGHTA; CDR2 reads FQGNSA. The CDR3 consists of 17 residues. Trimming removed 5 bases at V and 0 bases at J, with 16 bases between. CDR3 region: CASSKRRLGATNEKLFF. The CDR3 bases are TGTGCCAGCAGCAAACGGCGTTTAGGGGCAACTAATGAAAAACTGTTTTTT.

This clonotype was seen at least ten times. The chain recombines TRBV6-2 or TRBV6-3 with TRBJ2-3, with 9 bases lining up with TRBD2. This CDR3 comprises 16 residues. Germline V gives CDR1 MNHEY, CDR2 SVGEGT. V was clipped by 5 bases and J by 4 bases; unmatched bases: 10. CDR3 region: CASSPARSGGADTQYF. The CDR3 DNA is TGTGCCAGCAGTCCGGCCCGTAGCGGGGGAGCAGATACGCAGTATTTT.

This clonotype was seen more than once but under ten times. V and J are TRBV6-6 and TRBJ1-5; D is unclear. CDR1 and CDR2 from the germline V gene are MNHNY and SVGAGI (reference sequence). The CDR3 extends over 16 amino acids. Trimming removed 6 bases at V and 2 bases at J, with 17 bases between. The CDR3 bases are TGTGCCAGCAGCCCCGGTGTAGGGATGGGCAATCAGCCCCAGCATTTT. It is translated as CASSPGVGMGNQPQHF.

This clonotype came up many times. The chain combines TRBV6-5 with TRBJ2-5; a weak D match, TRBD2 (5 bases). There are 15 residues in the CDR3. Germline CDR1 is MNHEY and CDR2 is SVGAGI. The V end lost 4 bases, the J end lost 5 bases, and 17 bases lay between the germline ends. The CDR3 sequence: CASSSPGESKETQYF. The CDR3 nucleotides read TGTGCCAGCAGTTCGCCCGGGGAGTCAAAGGAGACCCAGTACTTC.

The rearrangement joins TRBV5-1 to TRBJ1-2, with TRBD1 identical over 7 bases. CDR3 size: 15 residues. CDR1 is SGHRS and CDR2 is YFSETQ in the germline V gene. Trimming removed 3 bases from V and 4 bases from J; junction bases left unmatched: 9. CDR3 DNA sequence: TGCGCCAGCAGCTCCGGTGGAGGGGGCGCCTATGGCTACACCTTC. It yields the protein CASSSGGGGAYGYTF.

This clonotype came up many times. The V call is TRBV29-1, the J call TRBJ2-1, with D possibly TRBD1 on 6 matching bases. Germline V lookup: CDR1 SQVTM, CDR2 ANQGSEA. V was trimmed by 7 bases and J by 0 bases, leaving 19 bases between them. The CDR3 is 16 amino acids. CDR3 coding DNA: TGCAGCGCCGTTTTCAGGGGCGGAAGCTCCTACAATGAGCAGTTCTTC. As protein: CSAVFRGGSSYNEQFF.

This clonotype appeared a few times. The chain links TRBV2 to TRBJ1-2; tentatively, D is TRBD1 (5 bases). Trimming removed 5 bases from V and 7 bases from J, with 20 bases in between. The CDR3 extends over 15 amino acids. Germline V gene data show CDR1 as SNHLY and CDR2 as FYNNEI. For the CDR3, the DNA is TGTGCCAGCAGTCGGGACGGACCTGCTCCGGGTGGCTACACCTTC. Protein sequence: CASSRDGPAPGGYTF.

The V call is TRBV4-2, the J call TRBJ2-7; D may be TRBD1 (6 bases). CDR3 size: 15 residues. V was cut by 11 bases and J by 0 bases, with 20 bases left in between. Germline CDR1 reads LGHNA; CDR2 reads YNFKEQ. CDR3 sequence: CAEDQDSTFSYEQYF. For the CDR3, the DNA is TGTGCCGAAGACCAGGACAGCACTTTCTCCTACGAGCAGTACTTC.

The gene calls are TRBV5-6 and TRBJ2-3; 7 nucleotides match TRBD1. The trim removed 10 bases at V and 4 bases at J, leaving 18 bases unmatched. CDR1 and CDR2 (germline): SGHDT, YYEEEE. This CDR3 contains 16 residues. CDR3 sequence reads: CAGQVYQGVVADTQYF. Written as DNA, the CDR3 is TGTGCCGGACAGGTATACCAGGGGGTAGTCGCAGATACGCAGTATTTT.

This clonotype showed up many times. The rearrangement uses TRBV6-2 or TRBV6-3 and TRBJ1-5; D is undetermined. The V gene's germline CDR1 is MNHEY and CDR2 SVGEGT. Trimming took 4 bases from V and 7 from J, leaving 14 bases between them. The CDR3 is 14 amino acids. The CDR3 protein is CASSFGGTRQPQHF. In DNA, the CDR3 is TGTGCCAGCAGTTTTGGAGGAACACGCCAGCCCCAGCATTTT.

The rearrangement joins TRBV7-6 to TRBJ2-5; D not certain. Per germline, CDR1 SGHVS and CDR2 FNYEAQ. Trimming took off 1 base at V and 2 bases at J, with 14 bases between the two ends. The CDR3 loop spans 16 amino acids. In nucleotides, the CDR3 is TGTGCCAGCAGCTTAGGCGAATCCAACCCACAAGAGACCCAGTACTTC. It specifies CASSLGESNPQETQYF.

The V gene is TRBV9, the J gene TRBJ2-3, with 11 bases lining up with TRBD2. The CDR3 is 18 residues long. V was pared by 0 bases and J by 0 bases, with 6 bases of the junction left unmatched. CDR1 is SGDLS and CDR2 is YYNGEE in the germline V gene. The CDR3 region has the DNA TGTGCCAGCAGCGTAGGTAGCGGGGGGGATTCTAGCACAGATACGCAGTATTTT. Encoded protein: CASSVGSGGDSSTDTQYF.

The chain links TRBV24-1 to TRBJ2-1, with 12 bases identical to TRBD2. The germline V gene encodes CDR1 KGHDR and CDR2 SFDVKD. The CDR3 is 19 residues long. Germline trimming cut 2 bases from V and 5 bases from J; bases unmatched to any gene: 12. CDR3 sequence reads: CATSDSGRTSGAMDNEQFF. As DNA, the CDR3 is TGTGCCACCAGTGATTCAGGGCGGACTAGCGGGGCGATGGACAATGAGCAGTTCTTC.

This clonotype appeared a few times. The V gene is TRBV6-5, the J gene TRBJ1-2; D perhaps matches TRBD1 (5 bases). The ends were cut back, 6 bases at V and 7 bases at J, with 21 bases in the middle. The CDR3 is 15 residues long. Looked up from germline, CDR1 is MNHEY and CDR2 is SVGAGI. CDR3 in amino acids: CASSPSRGALIGYTF. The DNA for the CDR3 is TGTGCCAGCAGCCCTAGCCGCGGGGCCCTTATTGGCTACACCTTC.

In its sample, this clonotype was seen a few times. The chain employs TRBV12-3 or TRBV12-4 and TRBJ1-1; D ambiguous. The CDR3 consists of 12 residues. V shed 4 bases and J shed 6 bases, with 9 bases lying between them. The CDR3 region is CASSSHEAEAFF. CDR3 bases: TGTGCCAGCAGTTCCCATGAGGCTGAAGCTTTCTTT.

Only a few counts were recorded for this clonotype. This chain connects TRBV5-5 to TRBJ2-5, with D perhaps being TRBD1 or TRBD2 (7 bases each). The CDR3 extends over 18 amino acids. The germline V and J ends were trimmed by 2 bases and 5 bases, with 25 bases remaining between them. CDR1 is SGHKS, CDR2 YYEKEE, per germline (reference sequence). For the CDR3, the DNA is TGTGCCAGCAGCTTAGGGACAGCCGGGGGGCCCCAATTCGAGACCCAGTACTTC. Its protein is CASSLGTAGGPQFETQYF.

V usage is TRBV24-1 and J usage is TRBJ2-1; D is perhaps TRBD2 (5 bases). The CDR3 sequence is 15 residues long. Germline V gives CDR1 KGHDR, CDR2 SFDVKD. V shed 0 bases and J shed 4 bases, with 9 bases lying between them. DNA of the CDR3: TGTGCCACCAGTGATTTGAGCGGATTTTACAATGAGCAGTTCTTC. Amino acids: CATSDLSGFYNEQFF.